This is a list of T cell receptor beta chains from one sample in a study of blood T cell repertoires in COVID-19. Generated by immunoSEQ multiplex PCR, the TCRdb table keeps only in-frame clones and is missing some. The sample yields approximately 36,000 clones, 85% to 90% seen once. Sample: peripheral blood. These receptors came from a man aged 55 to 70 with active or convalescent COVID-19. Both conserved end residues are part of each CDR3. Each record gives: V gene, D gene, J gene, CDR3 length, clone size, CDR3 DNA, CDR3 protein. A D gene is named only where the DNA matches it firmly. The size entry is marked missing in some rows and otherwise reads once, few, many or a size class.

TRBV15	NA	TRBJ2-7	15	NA	TGTGCCACCAGCACTAACCGGGACAACTCCTACGAGCAGTACTTC	CATSTNRDNSYEQYF
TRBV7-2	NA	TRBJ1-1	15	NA	TGTGCCAGCACCCGTCGGTCCGGACTAAACACTGAAGCTTTCTTT	CASTRRSGLNTEAFF
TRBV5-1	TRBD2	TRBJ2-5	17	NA	TGCGCCAGCAGCTTGGGACTAGCGGGAGGGGCTCAAGAGACCCAGTACTTC	CASSLGLAGGAQETQYF
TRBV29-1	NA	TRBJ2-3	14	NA	TGCAGCGTTGTTAGGGGGTATAGCACAGATACGCAGTATTTT	CSVVRGYSTDTQYF
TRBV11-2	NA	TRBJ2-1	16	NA	TGTGCCAGCAGCTTAGAGACAGGAGGAAGCCCGGCAGAGCAGTTCTTC	CASSLETGGSPAEQFF
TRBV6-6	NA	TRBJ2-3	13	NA	TGTGCCAGCAGAAAACGCAGGTCAGATACGCAGTATTTT	CASRKRRSDTQYF
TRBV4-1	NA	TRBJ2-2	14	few	TGCGCCAGCAGCCAAGTTGGAGAGACCGGGGAGCTGTTTTTT	CASSQVGETGELFF
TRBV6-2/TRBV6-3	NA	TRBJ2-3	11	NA	TGTGCCAGCAGCCCCCGAGATACGCAGTATTTT	CASSPRDTQYF
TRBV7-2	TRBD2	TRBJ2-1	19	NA	TGTGCCAGCAGCTTAAGGGGGACTAGCGGTCCGAGCTCCTACAATGAGCAGTTCTTC	CASSLRGTSGPSSYNEQFF
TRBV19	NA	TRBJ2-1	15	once	TGTGCCAGTAGTATGTCAGCGGGCACTTACAATGAGCAGTTCTTC	CASSMSAGTYNEQFF
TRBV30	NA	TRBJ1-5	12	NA	TGTGCCTGGAGCAGGGGCAAACAGCCCCAGCATTTT	CAWSRGKQPQHF
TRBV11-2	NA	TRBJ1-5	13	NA	TGTGCCAGCAGCTTAGATAATAATCAGCCCCAGCATTTT	CASSLDNNQPQHF
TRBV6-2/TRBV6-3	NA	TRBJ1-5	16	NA	TGTGCCAGCAGTTACGGGGGGGGTTATAGCAATCAGCCCCAGCATTTT	CASSYGGGYSNQPQHF
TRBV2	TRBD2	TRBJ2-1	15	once	TGTGCCAGAAAAGGGGCTAGCGGGAACAACAATGAGCAGTTCTTC	CARKGASGNNNEQFF
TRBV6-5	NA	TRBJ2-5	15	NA	TGTGCCAGCATCGATCAGGGGTGGGGTGCAGAGACCCAGTACTTC	CASIDQGWGAETQYF
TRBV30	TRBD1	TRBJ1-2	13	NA	TGTGCCTGGGGTGACAGGGGGGACTATGGCTACACCTTC	CAWGDRGDYGYTF
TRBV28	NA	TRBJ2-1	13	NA	TGTGCCAGCAGCCCCATGGGAGTCGATGAGCAGTTCTTC	CASSPMGVDEQFF
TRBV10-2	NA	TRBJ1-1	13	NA	TGCGCCAGCAGTGGAGACAGGAACACTGAAGCTTTCTTT	CASSGDRNTEAFF
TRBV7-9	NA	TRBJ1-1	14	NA	TGTGCCAGCAGCCCGAACGGGGATACCGCTGAAGCTTTCTTT	CASSPNGDTAEAFF
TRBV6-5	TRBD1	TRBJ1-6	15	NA	TGTGCCAGCAGCGTGGACAGGGGATTGGGTTCACCCCTCCACTTT	CASSVDRGLGSPLHF
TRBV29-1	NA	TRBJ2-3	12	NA	TGCAGCGGGAAGAGCGGAACAGATACGCAGTATTTT	CSGKSGTDTQYF
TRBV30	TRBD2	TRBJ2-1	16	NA	TGTGCCTGGACCGGACCGACTAGCGGGAGCCACAATGAGCAGTTCTTC	CAWTGPTSGSHNEQFF
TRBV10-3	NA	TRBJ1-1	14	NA	TGTGCCGCCCAACTGGGGCGCGGGGACACTGAAGCTTTCTTT	CAAQLGRGDTEAFF
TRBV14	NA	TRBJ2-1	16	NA	TGTGCCAGCAGCCAAGGGACAGTGATCTCCTACAATGAGCAGTTCTTC	CASSQGTVISYNEQFF
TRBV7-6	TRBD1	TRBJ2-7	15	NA	TGTGCCAGCAGCTCCCCGGGACAGGGCGCCTACGAGCAGTACTTC	CASSSPGQGAYEQYF
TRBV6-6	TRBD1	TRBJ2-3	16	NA	TGTGCCAGCAGCGCATACCCGGGACAGGTCACAGATACGCAGTATTTT	CASSAYPGQVTDTQYF
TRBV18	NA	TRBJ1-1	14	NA	TGTGCCAGCTCACCTAGTATTGAGAACACTGAAGCTTTCTTT	CASSPSIENTEAFF
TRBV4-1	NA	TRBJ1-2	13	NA	TGCGCCAGCAGCCAATTGGCTCTCTATGGCTACACCTTC	CASSQLALYGYTF
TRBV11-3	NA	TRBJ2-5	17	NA	TGTGCCAGCAGCTTAGGCCAGCTGGGAGAGGGCCAAGAGACCCAGTACTTC	CASSLGQLGEGQETQYF
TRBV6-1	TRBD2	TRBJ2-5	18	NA	TGTGCCAGCAGTGAAGGCTTTTTTACTAGCGGGCGCCAAGAGACCCAGTACTTC	CASSEGFFTSGRQETQYF
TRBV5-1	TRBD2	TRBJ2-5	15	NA	TGCGCCAGCAGCTCAGGGACTAGCGGACAAGAGACCCAGTACTTC	CASSSGTSGQETQYF
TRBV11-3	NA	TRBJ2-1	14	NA	TGTGCCAGCAGCCGGGCTAGCGAGTACAATGAGCAGTTCTTC	CASSRASEYNEQFF
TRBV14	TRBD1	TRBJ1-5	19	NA	TGTGCCAGCAGCTCCCGTCCTGACCCGAGGGGGCTGAACAATCAGCCCCAGCATTTT	CASSSRPDPRGLNNQPQHF
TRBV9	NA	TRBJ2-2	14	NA	TGTGCCAGCAGCCTCGCGGGGTACACCGGGGAGCTGTTTTTT	CASSLAGYTGELFF
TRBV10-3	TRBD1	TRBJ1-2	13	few	TGTGCCATCACGGTAGACAGGGGGCATGGCTACACCTTC	CAITVDRGHGYTF
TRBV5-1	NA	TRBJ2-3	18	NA	TGCGCCAGCAGCTTGGGGTGGCGGGGAGTGGCAGGACGGGATACGCAGTATTTT	CASSLGWRGVAGRDTQYF
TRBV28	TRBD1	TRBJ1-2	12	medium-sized	TGTGCCACCCCGGGACAGGGAGGCGGCTACACCTTC	CATPGQGGGYTF
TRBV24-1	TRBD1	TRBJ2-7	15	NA	TGTGCCACCAGCGACCGGACAGGGGGCCCCTACGAGCAGTACTTC	CATSDRTGGPYEQYF